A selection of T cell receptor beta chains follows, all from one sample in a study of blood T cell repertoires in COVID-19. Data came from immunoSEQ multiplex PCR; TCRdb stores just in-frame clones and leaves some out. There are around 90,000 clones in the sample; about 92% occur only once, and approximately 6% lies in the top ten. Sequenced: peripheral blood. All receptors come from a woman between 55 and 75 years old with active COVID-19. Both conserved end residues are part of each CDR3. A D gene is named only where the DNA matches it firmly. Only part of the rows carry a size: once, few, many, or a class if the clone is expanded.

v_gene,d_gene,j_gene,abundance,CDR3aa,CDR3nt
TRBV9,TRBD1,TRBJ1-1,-,CASSVDPGGTEAFF,TGTGCCAGCAGCGTAGATCCAGGGGGCACTGAAGCTTTCTTT
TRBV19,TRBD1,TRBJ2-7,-,CASSIAEGQPYYEQYF,TGTGCCAGTAGTATAGCCGAGGGACAGCCATACTACGAGCAGTACTTC
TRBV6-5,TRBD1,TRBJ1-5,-,CASTWDRGNQPQHF,TGTGCCAGCACTTGGGACAGGGGCAATCAGCCCCAGCATTTT
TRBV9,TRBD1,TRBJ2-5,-,CASSEGTVQGAVETQYF,TGTGCCAGCAGCGAGGGGACCGTACAGGGGGCTGTGGAGACCCAGTACTTC
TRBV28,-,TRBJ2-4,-,CASSFQGMVSKNIQYF,TGTGCCAGCAGTTTCCAGGGAATGGTATCCAAAAACATTCAGTACTTC
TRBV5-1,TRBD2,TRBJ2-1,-,CASKEGGPDEQFF,TGCGCCAGCAAGGAGGGAGGGCCGGATGAGCAGTTCTTC
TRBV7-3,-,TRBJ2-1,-,CASSFGGYGNEQFF,TGTGCCAGCTCGTTTGGGGGGTACGGCAATGAGCAGTTCTTC
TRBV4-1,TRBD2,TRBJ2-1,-,CASSQVRTSGRKNEQFF,TGCGCCAGCAGCCAAGTCCGGACTAGCGGGAGGAAAAATGAGCAGTTCTTC
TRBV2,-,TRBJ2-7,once,CASSERGAYEQYF,TGTGCCAGCAGTGAACGGGGTGCCTACGAGCAGTACTTC
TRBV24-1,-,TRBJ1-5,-,CATRDRNSNQPQHF,TGTGCCACCAGGGACAGAAATAGCAATCAGCCCCAGCATTTT
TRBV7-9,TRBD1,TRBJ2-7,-,CASSRTGGDEQYF,TGTGCCAGCAGCCGGACAGGGGGCGACGAGCAGTACTTC
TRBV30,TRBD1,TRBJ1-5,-,CAWTRTGFNQPQHF,TGTGCCTGGACCCGGACAGGGTTTAATCAGCCCCAGCATTTT
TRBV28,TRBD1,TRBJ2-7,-,CASSTGGSYEQYF,TGTGCCAGCAGTACAGGGGGCTCCTACGAGCAGTACTTC
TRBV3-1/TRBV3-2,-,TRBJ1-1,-,CASSRQDLNTEAFF,TGTGCCAGCAGTCGACAGGATTTGAACACTGAAGCTTTCTTT
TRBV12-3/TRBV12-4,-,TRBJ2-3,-,CASNPGTDTQYF,TGTGCCAGCAATCCCGGCACAGATACGCAGTATTTT
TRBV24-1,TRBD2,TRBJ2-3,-,CATSDTGLTGNTDTQYF,TGTGCCACCAGTGACACGGGACTAACGGGGAATACAGATACGCAGTATTTT
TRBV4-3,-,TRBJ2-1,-,CASSQDGTGTRHNEQFF,TGCGCCAGCAGCCAAGATGGGACCGGGACACGCCACAATGAGCAGTTCTTC
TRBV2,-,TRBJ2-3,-,CASSAGTVDIDTQYF,TGTGCCAGCAGTGCCGGTACAGTCGACATCGATACGCAGTATTTT
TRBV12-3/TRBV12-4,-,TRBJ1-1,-,CASSLSQRKAFF,TGTGCCAGCAGTTTGTCACAACGAAAAGCTTTCTTT
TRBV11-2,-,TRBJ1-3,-,CASSLEVPSGSYGNTIYF,TGTGCCAGCAGCTTAGAAGTCCCCAGCGGCTCCTATGGAAACACCATATATTTT
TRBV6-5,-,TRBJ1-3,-,CASRTGTGNTIYF,TGTGCCAGCAGAACAGGGACTGGAAACACCATATATTTT
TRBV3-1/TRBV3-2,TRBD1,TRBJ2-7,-,CASSPATGGRYEQYF,TGTGCCAGCAGCCCTGCGACAGGGGGTCGCTACGAGCAGTACTTC
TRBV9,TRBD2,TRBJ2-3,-,CASSVGLAGATDTQYF,TGTGCCAGCAGCGTAGGTCTAGCGGGGGCCACAGATACGCAGTATTTT
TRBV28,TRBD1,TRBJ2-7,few,CASSLGTGDSYEQYF,TGTGCCAGCAGTTTAGGGACAGGAGACTCCTACGAGCAGTACTTC
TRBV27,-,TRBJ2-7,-,CASSFEGDSREQYF,TGTGCCAGCAGTTTTGAGGGGGATTCTCGCGAGCAGTACTTC
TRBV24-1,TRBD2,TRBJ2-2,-,CATSGLAGGTGELFF,TGTGCCACCAGTGGTCTAGCGGGAGGGACCGGGGAGCTGTTTTTT
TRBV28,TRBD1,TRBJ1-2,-,CASSLLFGTGVGYTF,TGTGCCAGCAGTTTATTATTCGGGACAGGGGTCGGCTACACCTTC
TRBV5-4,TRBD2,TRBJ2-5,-,CASSGREVETQYF,TGTGCCAGCAGCGGGAGGGAGGTGGAGACCCAGTACTTC
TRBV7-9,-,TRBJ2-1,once,CASSHGTPIYNEQFF,TGTGCCAGCAGCCACGGGACTCCGATTTACAATGAGCAGTTCTTC
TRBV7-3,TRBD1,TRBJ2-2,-,CASSSRQGILTGELFF,TGTGCCAGCAGCTCCCGACAGGGAATCCTCACCGGGGAGCTGTTTTTT
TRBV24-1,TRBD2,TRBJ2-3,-,CATSRDYTDTQYF,TGTGCCACCAGTAGGGACTACACAGATACGCAGTATTTT
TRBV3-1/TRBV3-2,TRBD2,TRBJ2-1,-,CASSQRSTSGGFSYNEQFF,TGTGCCAGCAGCCAAAGATCGACTAGCGGGGGATTTTCCTACAATGAGCAGTTCTTC
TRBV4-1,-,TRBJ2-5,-,CASSQDAGRARETQYF,TGCGCCAGCAGCCAAGATGCCGGCAGGGCGAGAGAGACCCAGTACTTC
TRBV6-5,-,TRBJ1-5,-,CASRQGQLNQPQHF,TGTGCCAGCAGGCAAGGACAGCTCAATCAGCCCCAGCATTTT
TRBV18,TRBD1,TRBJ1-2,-,CASSDREGYGYTF,TGTGCCAGCTCAGACAGGGAAGGCTATGGCTACACCTTC
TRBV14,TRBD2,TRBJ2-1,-,CASSHGTGGGRYNEQFF,TGTGCCAGCAGCCACGGGACTGGCGGGGGAAGATACAATGAGCAGTTCTTC
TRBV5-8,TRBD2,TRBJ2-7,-,CASSSGGIAYPSYEQYF,TGTGCCAGCAGCTCCGGGGGGATTGCTTACCCCTCCTACGAGCAGTACTTC
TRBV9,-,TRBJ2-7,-,CASSGGPQGSSYEQYF,TGTGCCAGCAGCGGTGGGCCACAGGGTTCATCCTACGAGCAGTACTTC
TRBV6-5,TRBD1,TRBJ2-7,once,CASTRTGGTAEQYF,TGTGCCAGCACCCGGACAGGGGGAACCGCCGAGCAGTACTTC
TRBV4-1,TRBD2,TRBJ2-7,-,CASSQDRSGAIYEQYF,TGCGCCAGCAGCCAAGATCGAAGCGGGGCGATTTACGAGCAGTACTTC
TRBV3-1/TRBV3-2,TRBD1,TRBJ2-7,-,CASSQGGRGRLDEQYF,TGTGCCAGCAGCCAAGGGGGCAGGGGGCGCCTGGACGAGCAGTACTTC
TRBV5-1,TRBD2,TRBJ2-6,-,CASSLVAGGGANVLTF,TGCGCCAGCAGCTTGGTGGCGGGGGGCGGGGCCAACGTCCTGACTTTC
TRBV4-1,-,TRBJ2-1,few,CASSLLRGSYNEQFF,TGCGCCAGCAGCCTTTTGCGGGGCTCCTACAATGAGCAGTTCTTC
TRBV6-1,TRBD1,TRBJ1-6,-,CASSAGTGSSYNSPLHF,TGTGCCAGCAGTGCCGGGACAGGGAGCTCCTATAATTCACCCCTCCACTTT
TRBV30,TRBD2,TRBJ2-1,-,CAWTPGWGGDEQFF,TGTGCCTGGACGCCAGGTTGGGGGGGGGATGAGCAGTTCTTC
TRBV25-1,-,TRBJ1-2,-,CASSGTRDIWDGYTF,TGTGCCAGCAGTGGGACCCGGGACATATGGGATGGCTACACCTTC
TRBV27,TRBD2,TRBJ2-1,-,CASSEGLAGFNEQFF,TGTGCCAGCAGCGAAGGACTAGCGGGATTCAATGAGCAGTTCTTC
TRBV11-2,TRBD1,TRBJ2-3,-,CASSYQQGAGTDTQYF,TGTGCCAGCAGCTATCAACAGGGGGCTGGGACAGATACGCAGTATTTT
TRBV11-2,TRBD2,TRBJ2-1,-,CASSLTLAANNEQFF,TGTGCCAGCAGCTTAACGCTAGCGGCAAACAATGAGCAGTTCTTC
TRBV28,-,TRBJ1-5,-,CASSIVLQPQHF,TGTGCCAGCAGTATCGTATTACAGCCCCAGCATTTT
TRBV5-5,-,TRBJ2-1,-,CASSLERTNEQFF,TGTGCCAGCAGCTTGGAGAGAACTAATGAGCAGTTCTTC
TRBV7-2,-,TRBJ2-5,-,CASSYPGRQETQYF,TGTGCCAGCAGCTACCCGGGAAGGCAGGAGACCCAGTACTTC
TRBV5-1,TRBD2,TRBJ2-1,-,CASSPTLAGALGEQFF,TGCGCCAGCAGCCCTACCCTAGCGGGGGCCTTAGGGGAGCAGTTCTTC
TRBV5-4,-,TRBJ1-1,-,CASRYGQKNTEAFF,TGTGCCAGCAGGTATGGACAGAAGAACACTGAAGCTTTCTTT
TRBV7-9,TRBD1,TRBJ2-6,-,CASSYSRTGWNVLTF,TGTGCCAGCAGTTATTCCCGGACAGGTTGGAACGTCCTGACTTTC
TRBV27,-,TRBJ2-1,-,CASSSTLVAYEQFF,TGTGCCAGCAGTTCGACCCTGGTAGCCTATGAGCAGTTCTTC
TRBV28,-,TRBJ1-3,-,CASTPADSPGNTIYF,TGTGCCAGCACCCCCGCTGACAGTCCCGGAAACACCATATATTTT
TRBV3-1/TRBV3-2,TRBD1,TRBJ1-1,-,CASSQGTGGTEAFF,TGTGCCAGCAGCCAGGGGACAGGGGGGACTGAAGCTTTCTTT
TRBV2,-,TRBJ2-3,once,CASGPRTSDTQYF,TGTGCCAGCGGCCCGCGGACATCAGATACGCAGTATTTT